This T cell receptor beta chain was captured in a study of blood T cells in healthy people across ages. It was with a sample-barcoded 5' primer and a J-beta primer mix that a second PCR of roughly 6 to 11 cycles was run. TCRdb reanalysed the 5' RACE reads using MiXCR and keeps one entry per CDR3 protein. The table includes about 1,800,000 distinct CDR3 sequences, 28% detected once. Study conclusions and caveats: Estimates drawn from one million T cells were deemed to understate diversity.

This clonotype was seen ten or more times. The antigen is unknown. The CDR3 runs 15 residues. CDR1 and CDR2 from the germline V gene are SGHVS and FNYEAQ. Trimming pared 3 bases from V and 4 bases from J, leaving 15 bases between. The specimen sequenced was blood. This receptor was identified in a woman aged 25 to 39 in good health. The chain carries TRBV7-6 and TRBJ2-5; D might be TRBD1 (5 bases). The CDR3 sequence is CASSFDAGHRETQYF. DNA of the CDR3: TGTGCCAGCAGCTTTGACGCAGGGCACAGAGAGACCCAGTACTTC.